This TCR beta chain came from a study of cytomegalovirus exposure and HLA in healthy donors. 60 Vbeta and 13 Jbeta primers were used in PCR. Produced via immunoSEQ multiplex PCR; TCRdb's table is partial and in-frame only. The sample yields 170,000 or so clones, under 80% seen once. Trimming at V came to 3 bases and at J to 5 bases, leaving 4 bases not matched to a gene. The CDR3 covers 13 residues. CDR1 and CDR2 (germline): SGHNT, YYREEE (reference sequence). The clonotype comes from a woman in her forties or fifties in good health and CMV-seropositive. V gene TRBV5-4 combines with J gene TRBJ2-5; 7 nucleotides match TRBD1. The sequenced material came from PBMCs. CDR3 loop: CASSSGGWETQYF. In nucleotides, the CDR3 is TGTGCCAGCAGCTCAGGGGGTTGGGAGACCCAGTACTTC.